This passage covers 16 T cell receptor beta chains from one sample sequenced in a study of blood T cell repertoires in COVID-19. The repertoire was sequenced with immunoSEQ multiplex PCR; TCRdb's copy has only in-frame clones and lacks some. The sample shows around 300,000 clones, around 87% of them seen only once. The sequencing input was peripheral blood. These receptors all stem from a man younger than 35 with active or convalescent COVID-19.

CDR3 amino acids: CASSQQPGQTYTF. In nucleotides, the CDR3 is TGTGCCAGCAGCCAACAACCGGGACAAACCTACACCTTC. The rearrangement uses TRBV3-1 (or the pseudogene TRBV3-2) and TRBJ1-2; D perhaps matches TRBD1 (6 bases). The V end was cut by 2 bases, the J end by 10 bases, with 14 bases between. Germline values: CDR1 LGHDT, CDR2 YNNKEL (reference sequence). The CDR3 is made up of 13 amino acids.

The chain carries TRBV6-2 or TRBV6-3 and TRBJ2-5; TRBD1 matches 10 bases. Trimming took 0 bases from V and 1 from J; bases not matched to a gene: 8. The CDR3 is 18 amino acids. The germline CDR1 and CDR2 sequences are MNHEY and SVGEGT. CDR3 sequence: CASSYSTQGQGTQETQYF. The CDR3 nucleotides read TGTGCCAGCAGTTACTCTACCCAGGGACAGGGGACCCAAGAGACCCAGTACTTC.

The chain uses TRBV6-2 or TRBV6-3 and TRBJ1-4; possibly TRBD1 for D (5 bases). This CDR3 is 14 amino acids long. V was cut by 5 bases and J by 13 bases, with 20 bases left in between. Germline loops: CDR1 MNHEY, CDR2 SVGEGT. CDR3 DNA sequence: TGTGCCAGCAGTCTCACCGCGGGGCTTAGAGGACTGTTTTTT. Its translation: CASSLTAGLRGLFF.

V and J are TRBV11-2 and TRBJ2-3, with D unclear. This CDR3 has 14 amino acids. V lost 0 bases and J 3 bases, leaving 7 bases between the germline ends. CDR1 SGHAT and CDR2 FQNNGV come from the germline V gene. CDR3: CASSLDLTTDTQYF. CDR3 nucleotides: TGTGCCAGCAGCTTAGACCTGACTACAGATACGCAGTATTTT.

This clone was picked up one time. This sequence joins TRBV7-9 and TRBJ2-3; 11 nucleotides agree with TRBD2. CDR1 and CDR2 from the germline V gene are SEHNR and FQNEAQ (reference sequence). The CDR3 loop spans 17 amino acids. The ends lost 4 bases at V and 4 bases at J; junction bases unmatched: 10. CDR3 loop: CASSSYSGRASADTQYF. As DNA, the CDR3 is TGTGCCAGCAGCTCTTATAGCGGGAGGGCCTCGGCAGATACGCAGTATTTT. The whole variable domain, filled in from reference TRBV7-9 and TRBJ2-3, reads DTGVSQNPRHKITKRGQNVTFRCDPISEHNRLYWYRQTLGQGPEFLTYFQNEAQLEKSRLLSDRFSAERPKGSFSTLEIQRTEQGDSAMYLCASSSYSGRASADTQYFGPGTRLTVL.

This clone was recorded only once. The chain has TRBV27 and TRBJ2-1, with D possibly TRBD1 on 6 matching bases. Germline V gene lookup returns CDR1 MNHEY and CDR2 SMNVEV (reference sequence). V was trimmed by 3 bases and J by 3 bases, leaving 12 bases between them. This CDR3 comprises 15 residues. The CDR3 here is CASSFTGQVYNEQFF. The CDR3 bases are TGTGCCAGCAGTTTTACGGGACAAGTCTACAATGAGCAGTTCTTC.

The chain has TRBV19 and TRBJ1-2, with no clear D. V lost 5 bases and J lost 3, with 13 bases in between. The CDR3 runs to 14 residues. The germline CDR1 and CDR2 sequences are LNHDA and SQIVND (reference sequence). The CDR3 reads CASSYFGLHYGYTF. The CDR3 coding sequence is TGTGCCAGTAGTTACTTCGGGTTACACTATGGCTACACCTTC.

The rearrangement links TRBV4-1 to TRBJ1-2; 11 nucleotides match TRBD1. Per the germline V gene, CDR1 is MGHRA and CDR2 is YSYEKL. The CDR3 sequence is 15 residues long. Unmatched junction bases numbered 6, after V lost 1 base and J lost 8 bases. In DNA form, the CDR3 reads TGCGCCAGCAGCCAAGTCGGACAGGGGGCGCGGGGCTACACCTTC. It specifies CASSQVGQGARGYTF.

This chain links TRBV6-5 with TRBJ2-6; D is possibly TRBD2 (5 bases). V was trimmed by 2 bases and J by 0 bases, leaving 8 bases between them. The length of the CDR3 is 16 residues. The germline CDR1 and CDR2 sequences are MNHEY and SVGAGI. This CDR3 is CASSYTSLSGANVLTF. The CDR3 region has the DNA TGTGCCAGCAGTTACACTAGTCTCTCTGGGGCCAACGTCCTGACTTTC.

The chain joins TRBV5-8 to TRBJ2-5; a weak D match, TRBD2 (5 bases). V shed 1 base and J shed 5 bases, with 12 bases lying between them. There are 14 residues in the CDR3. The germline V gene has CDR1 SGHTS and CDR2 YDEGEE. CDR3 coding DNA: TGTGCCAGCAGCTTGTCAGAGGGTTGGGAGACCCAGTACTTC. Residues: CASSLSEGWETQYF.

The chain couples TRBV28 to TRBJ2-6; 7 nucleotides align to TRBD1. Germline lookup yields CDR1 MDHEN and CDR2 SYDVKM. V lost 3 bases, J lost 1 base, and 6 bases stayed unmatched. This CDR3 has 17 amino acids. CDR3 protein: CASSFWQGVSGANVLTF. The CDR3 DNA sequence: TGTGCCAGCAGTTTTTGGCAGGGGGTTTCTGGGGCCAACGTCCTGACTTTC.

The chain recombines TRBV11-2 with TRBJ2-2; D perhaps matches TRBD2 (6 bases). The CDR3 is 14 residues long. The V end lost 8 bases, the J end lost 1 base, and 11 bases lay between the germline ends. Germline lookup yields CDR1 SGHAT and CDR2 FQNNGV. CDR3 region: CASSEGGNTGELFF. CDR3 coding DNA: TGTGCCAGCTCTGAGGGAGGGAACACCGGGGAGCTGTTTTTT. Based on the CDR3 plus reference TRBV11-2 and TRBJ2-2, the full variable domain is EAGVAQSPRYKIIEKRQSVAFWCNPISGHATLYWYQQILGQGPKLLIQFQNNGVVDDSQLPKDRFSAERLKGVDSTLKIQPAKLEDSAVYLCASSEGGNTGELFFGEGSRLTVL.

V is TRBV24-1 and J is TRBJ2-1; 7 bases fit TRBD1. V shed 4 bases and J 6 bases; nucleotides not matched to a gene: 11. CDR1 is KGHDR, CDR2 SFDVKD, per germline. The CDR3 covers 16 residues. CDR3 residues: CATSDKTGALGNEQFF. The CDR3 nucleotides are TGTGCCACCAGTGACAAAACAGGGGCGTTGGGCAATGAGCAGTTCTTC.

This clone turned up a few times. The rearrangement links TRBV11-2 to TRBJ2-6, with 11 bases identical to TRBD1. Per the germline V gene, CDR1 is SGHAT and CDR2 is FQNNGV. The V and J ends lost 5 bases and 0 bases, in that order; junction bases with no gene match: 9. CDR3 size: 19 residues. Here the CDR3 reads CASSLPVGTGGSGANVLTF. In DNA, the CDR3 is TGTGCCAGCAGCCTTCCAGTAGGGACAGGGGGCTCTGGGGCCAACGTCCTGACTTTC. Complete variable domain (other parts from reference TRBV11-2 and TRBJ2-6): EAGVAQSPRYKIIEKRQSVAFWCNPISGHATLYWYQQILGQGPKLLIQFQNNGVVDDSQLPKDRFSAERLKGVDSTLKIQPAKLEDSAVYLCASSLPVGTGGSGANVLTFGAGSRLTVL.

This chain connects TRBV7-9 to TRBJ1-2, with a possible D match to TRBD1 (5 bases). The ends were cut back, 2 bases at V and 4 bases at J, with 11 bases in the middle. This CDR3 has 14 amino acids. CDR1 SEHNR and CDR2 FQNEAQ come from the germline V gene (reference sequence). The CDR3 nucleotides are TGTGCCAGCAGCTTAAGGGAGGGGACCTATGGCTACACCTTC. This sequence encodes CASSLREGTYGYTF. Full variable domain (missing parts from reference TRBV7-9 and TRBJ1-2): DTGVSQNPRHKITKRGQNVTFRCDPISEHNRLYWYRQTLGQGPEFLTYFQNEAQLEKSRLLSDRFSAERPKGSFSTLEIQRTEQGDSAMYLCASSLREGTYGYTFGSGTRLTVV.

This sequence joins TRBV6-5 and TRBJ2-5, with TRBD2 matching 8 bases. The CDR3 runs to 15 residues. Germline values: CDR1 MNHEY, CDR2 SVGAGI. V lost 6 bases, J lost 4 bases, and 10 bases stayed unmatched. DNA of the CDR3: TGTGCCAGCAGCCAGGGACTAGGTGCTACAGAGACCCAGTACTTC. Translated, it gives CASSQGLGATETQYF.